This T cell receptor (beta chain) was sequenced during a study of T-cell reconstitution after alpha-beta-depleted transplantation in children. Overall study results and limits: Surviving recipient T cells and intrathymic progenitors accounted for some patients' high TCRbeta diversity at day 60.

This clonotype has only a few counts. The target antigen is unknown. A read error may produce the germline difference seen at one junction end. The germline CDR1 and CDR2 sequences are LGHNT and FRNRAP. There are 9 residues in the CDR3. Unique molecular identifiers were used to barcode this TCRbeta library. TCRdb re-called the PCR reads through MiXCR, storing one row per CDR3 protein. Of under 750,000 distinct CDR3 sequences listed, approximately 22% are singletons. The specimen was PBMCs, mostly from graft donor cells, collected 360 days after TCRalphabeta/CD19-depleted stem cell transplant. The chain joins TRBV12-5 to TRBJ2-1; D remains unclear. This sequence was found in a boy less than two years old who had a stem cell transplant for acute myeloid leukemia, so the T cells may come from the graft donor. CDR3 DNA: TGTGCTAGTGGTTTCCCCCTCCACTTC. It specifies CASGFPLHF.